This T cell receptor (beta chain) emerged from a study of vaccination and CD4 T cells after COVID-19. Scientists ran DNA taken from cultured CD4+ T cells through the Oncomine TCR Beta short-read assay for sequencing. TCRdb re-derived calls from the PCR reads in MiXCR, one entry per CDR3 protein. The table shows about 5,000 distinct CDR3 sequences, with roughly 78% occurring only once. The germline gives CDR1 DFQATT, CDR2 SNEGSKA (reference sequence). The CDR3 covers 15 residues. V lost 6 bases and J lost 0, with 18 bases in between. With respect to this clonotype: No antigen is known for it.

Stated treatment: roughly nine-day PBMC culture with coronavirus spike peptide pools or control peptides (ViraFEST assay). Sequences were obtained from CD4+ T cells from blood, cultured in vitro. This receptor was identified in a human donor who had recovered from COVID-19. V usage is TRBV20-1 and J usage is TRBJ2-7; weak D call: TRBD2 (5 bases). DNA for the CDR3: TGCAGTGCCCCCCCGTTGGCGGGCACCTCCTACGAGCAGTACTTC. Its protein product is CSAPPLAGTSYEQYF.